This TCR beta chain was identified during a study of human T cells and chemical hapten exposure. TCRdb independently ran MiXCR on the RACE reads; one entry per CDR3 protein. The sample shows 75,000 to 80,000 distinct CDR3 sequences, around 9.4% of them seen only once. Between the trimmed V and J ends, which lost 3 bases and 4 bases, there was a span of 8 bases. The length of the CDR3 is 13 residues. Germline-derived CDR1 and CDR2 are KGHSH and LQKENI. Documented time point: healthy volunteer bleed at 6 weeks. Before extraction, the whole blood was not fractionated, and total RNA was taken from it. The sample comprised whole blood. The receptor was derived from a female donor in good health. Some clones in this sample may be carry-over from other donors' samples. The chain couples TRBV18 to TRBJ2-3, with a possible D match to TRBD2 (6 bases). The CDR3 reads CASSPEGPDTQYF. Written as DNA, the CDR3 is TGTGCCAGCTCACCGGAGGGGCCAGATACGCAGTATTTT. Variable domain in full (rest from reference TRBV18 and TRBJ2-3): NAGVMQNPRHLVRRRGQEARLRCSPMKGHSHVYWYRQLPEEGLKFMVYLQKENIIDESGMPKERFSAEFPKEGPSILRIQQVVRGDSAAYFCASSPEGPDTQYFGPGTRLTVL.